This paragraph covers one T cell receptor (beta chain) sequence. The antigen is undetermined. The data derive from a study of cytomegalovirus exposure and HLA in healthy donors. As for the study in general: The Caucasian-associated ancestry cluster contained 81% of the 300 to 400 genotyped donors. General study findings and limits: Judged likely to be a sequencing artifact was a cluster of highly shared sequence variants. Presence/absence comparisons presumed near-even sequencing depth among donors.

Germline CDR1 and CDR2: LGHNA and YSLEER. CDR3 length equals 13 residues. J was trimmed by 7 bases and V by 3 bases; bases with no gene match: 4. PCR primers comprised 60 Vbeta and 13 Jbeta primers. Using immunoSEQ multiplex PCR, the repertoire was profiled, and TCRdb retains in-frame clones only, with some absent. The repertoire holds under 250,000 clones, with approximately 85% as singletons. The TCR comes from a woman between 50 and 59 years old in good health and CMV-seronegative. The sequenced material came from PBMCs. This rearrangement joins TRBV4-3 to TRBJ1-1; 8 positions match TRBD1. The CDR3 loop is CASSHTDRGEAFF. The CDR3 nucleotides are TGCGCCAGCAGCCACACCGACAGGGGTGAAGCTTTCTTT.